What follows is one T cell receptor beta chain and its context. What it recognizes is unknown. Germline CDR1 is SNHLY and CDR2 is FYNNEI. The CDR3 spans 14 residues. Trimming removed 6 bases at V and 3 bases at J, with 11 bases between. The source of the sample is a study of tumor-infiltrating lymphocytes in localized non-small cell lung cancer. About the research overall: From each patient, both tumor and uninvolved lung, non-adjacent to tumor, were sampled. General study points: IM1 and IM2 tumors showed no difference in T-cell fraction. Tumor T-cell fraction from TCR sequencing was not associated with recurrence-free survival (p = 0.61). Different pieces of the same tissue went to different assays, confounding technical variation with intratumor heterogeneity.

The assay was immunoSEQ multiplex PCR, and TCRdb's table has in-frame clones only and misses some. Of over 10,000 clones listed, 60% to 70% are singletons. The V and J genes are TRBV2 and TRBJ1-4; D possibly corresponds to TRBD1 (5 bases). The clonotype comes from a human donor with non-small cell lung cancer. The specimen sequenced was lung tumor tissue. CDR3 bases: TGTGCCAGCAGGGGGGTGATAGCTAATGAAAAACTGTTTTTT. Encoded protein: CASRGVIANEKLFF.